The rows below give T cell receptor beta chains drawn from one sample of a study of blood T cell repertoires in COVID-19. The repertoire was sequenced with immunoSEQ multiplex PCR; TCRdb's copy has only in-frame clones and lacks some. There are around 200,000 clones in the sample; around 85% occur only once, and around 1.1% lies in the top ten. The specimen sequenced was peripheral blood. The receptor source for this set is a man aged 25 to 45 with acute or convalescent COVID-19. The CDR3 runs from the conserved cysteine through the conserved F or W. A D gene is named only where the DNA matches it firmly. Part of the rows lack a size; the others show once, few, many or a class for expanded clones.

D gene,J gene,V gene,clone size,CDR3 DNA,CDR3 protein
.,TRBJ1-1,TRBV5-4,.,TGTGCCAGCAGCTTGTCCCAGTTGAACACTGAAGCTTTCTTT,CASSLSQLNTEAFF
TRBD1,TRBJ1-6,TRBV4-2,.,TGTGCCAGCAGCGCACCGGGACAGCTGAATTCACCCCTCCACTTT,CASSAPGQLNSPLHF
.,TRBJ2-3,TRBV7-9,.,TGTGCCAGCAGCCGGACAGCCGACACAGATACGCAGTATTTT,CASSRTADTDTQYF
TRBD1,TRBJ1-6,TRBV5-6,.,TGTGCCAGCAGCGTAACCGGGACAGGGCCCTATTCACCCCTCCACTTT,CASSVTGTGPYSPLHF
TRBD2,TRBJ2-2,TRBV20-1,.,TGCAGTGCTAGTATGGCGGGAGGAACGGGCACCGGGGAGCTGTTTTTT,CSASMAGGTGTGELFF
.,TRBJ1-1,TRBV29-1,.,TGCAGCGTTGAAAAGAGGGCCTACACTGAAGCTTTCTTT,CSVEKRAYTEAFF
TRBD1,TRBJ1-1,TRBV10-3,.,TGTGCCATCAGGGGATCGACAGGGGATCGCTCCACTGAAGCTTTCTTT,CAIRGSTGDRSTEAFF
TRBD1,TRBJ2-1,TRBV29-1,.,TGCAGCCTCACCAGACAGGGGGAAAGTGAGCAGTTCTTC,CSLTRQGESEQFF
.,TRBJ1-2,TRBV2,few,TGTGCCAGCAGTGAAGGTCTACGTGCAAACTATGGCTACACCTTC,CASSEGLRANYGYTF
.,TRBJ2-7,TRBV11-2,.,TGTGTAGGAGGCCCCGGGGACTCCTACGAGCAGTACTTC,CVGGPGDSYEQYF
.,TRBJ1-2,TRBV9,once,TGTGCCAGCAGCGCATCCCGGACACATGGCTACACCTTC,CASSASRTHGYTF
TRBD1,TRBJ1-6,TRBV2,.,TGTGCCAGCAGATCGGGACAGGGGACGAGGAATTCACCCCTCCACTTT,CASRSGQGTRNSPLHF
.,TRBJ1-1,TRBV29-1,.,TGCAGCGTGCGAGGACTGATGAACACTGAAGCTTTCTTT,CSVRGLMNTEAFF
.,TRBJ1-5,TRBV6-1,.,TGTGCCAGCAGTGAAGCGGGAGGAAATCAGCCCCAGCATTTT,CASSEAGGNQPQHF
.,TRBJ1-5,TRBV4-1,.,TGCGCCAGCAGCCAAGATTGGGGCAGGGGTCAGCCCCAGCATTTT,CASSQDWGRGQPQHF
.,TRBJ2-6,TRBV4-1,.,TGCGCCAGCAGCCTACTAGCTGGGGCCAACGTCCTGACTTTC,CASSLLAGANVLTF
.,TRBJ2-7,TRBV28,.,TGTGCCAGCAGGATATGGCAGGGATCCTACGAGCAGTACTTC,CASRIWQGSYEQYF
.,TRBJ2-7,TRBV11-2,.,TGTGCCAGCAGCCCCCGGAGGACCTACGAGCAGTACTTC,CASSPRRTYEQYF
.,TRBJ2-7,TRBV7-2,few,TGTGCCAGCAGCTTTGGCGGCAGGGGCTACGAGCAGTACTTC,CASSFGGRGYEQYF
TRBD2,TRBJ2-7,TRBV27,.,TGTGCCAGCAGTTCCGATAGCGGGAGGCTTCTCTACGAGCAGTACTTC,CASSSDSGRLLYEQYF
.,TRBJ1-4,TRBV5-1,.,TGCGCCAGCACCTTAACACAGGCAACTAATGAAAAACTGTTTTTT,CASTLTQATNEKLFF
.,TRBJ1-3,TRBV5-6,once,.,CASSLWRGKNTIYF
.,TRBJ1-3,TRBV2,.,TGTGCCAGCAGTGGAAGGTTGGTCGGGTTCGGAAACACCATATATTTT,CASSGRLVGFGNTIYF
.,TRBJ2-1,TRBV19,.,TGTGCCAGTAGTCAAGCACGGTATACCTACAATGAGCAGTTCTTC,CASSQARYTYNEQFF
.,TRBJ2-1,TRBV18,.,TGTGCCAGCTCCAAGTTTTCACTAAACTCCTACAATGAGCAGTTCTTC,CASSKFSLNSYNEQFF
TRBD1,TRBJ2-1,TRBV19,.,TGTGCCAGTAGTGTCCGGGACAGGGCCTACAATGAGCAGTTCTTC,CASSVRDRAYNEQFF
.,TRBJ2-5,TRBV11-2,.,TGTGCCAGCAGCTTAGCCTTTATAGTAGCCCCAGAGACCCAGTACTTC,CASSLAFIVAPETQYF
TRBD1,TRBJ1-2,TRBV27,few,TGTGCCAGCAGTTCCCGGGACAGATTTAACTATGGCTACACCTTC,CASSSRDRFNYGYTF
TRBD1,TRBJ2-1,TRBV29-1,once,TGCAGCGCCCGGACAGGGGGCAAGGATGAGCAGTTCTTC,CSARTGGKDEQFF
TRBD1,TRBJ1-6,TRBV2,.,TGTGCCAGCAGTGTACAGGGGGCGTATAATTCACCCCTCCACTTT,CASSVQGAYNSPLHF
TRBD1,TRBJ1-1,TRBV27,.,TGTGCCAGCAGACTTTTAGGACAGGGGGGGAGTATGAACACTGAAGCTTTCTTT,CASRLLGQGGSMNTEAFF
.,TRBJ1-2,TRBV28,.,TGTGCCAGCTCACAGGCGTCTAACTATGGCTACACCTTC,CASSQASNYGYTF
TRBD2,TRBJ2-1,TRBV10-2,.,TGCGCCAGCAGAGCGGGACTAGGTCCCAATGAGCAGTTCTTC,CASRAGLGPNEQFF
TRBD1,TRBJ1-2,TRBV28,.,TGTGCCAGCAGTTTAAATGCAGGGGGACTTTATGGCTACACCTTC,CASSLNAGGLYGYTF
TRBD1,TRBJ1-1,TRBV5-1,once,TGCGCCAGCAGCTCACTCCGGACAGGGGATACTGAAGCTTTCTTT,CASSSLRTGDTEAFF
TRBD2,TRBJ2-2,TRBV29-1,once,TGCAGCGTCAGGACTAGCGGGGGGGTTAACGGGGAGCTGTTTTTT,CSVRTSGGVNGELFF
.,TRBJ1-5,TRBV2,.,TGTGCCAGCAGCAGGGCCCAGGAGCTAGGGAATCAGCCCCAGCATTTT,CASSRAQELGNQPQHF
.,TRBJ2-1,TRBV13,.,TGTGCCAGCAGCTCAGAATCCATCGACGGGTACGAGAGCTCCTACAATGAGCAGTTCTTC,CASSSESIDGYESSYNEQFF
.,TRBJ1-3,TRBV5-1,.,TGCGCCAGCAGCTTGGGGTCGGAGGACTCCATATATTTT,CASSLGSEDSIYF
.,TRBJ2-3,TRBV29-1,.,TGCAGCGCATCACCTAGCGGCACAGATACGCAGTATTTT,CSASPSGTDTQYF